These 9 T cell receptor beta chains were sequenced from one sample in a study of regulatory T cells in long-lasting Graves disease. Time point reported: newly diagnosed GD, antithyroid drugs for less than 3 months. PBMC-extracted RNA yielded the TCR library. Building of the TCR beta libraries involved iRepertoire HTBI primers and Arm-PCR of CDR3 regions. TCRdb redid the calling of the multiplex PCR reads with MiXCR, one entry per CDR3 protein. Altogether about 420,000 distinct CDR3 sequences are present, roughly 15% being singletons, with the ten largest covering about 25%. This sample also appeared in a second study, on T cells in Graves' hyperthyroidism and ophthalmopathy.

The sequencing used peripheral blood mononuclear cells (PBMCs), collected at new diagnosis, from a patient treated with antithyroid drugs. Receptor source: a woman younger than 35 with Graves disease.

This clonotype has more than one count but fewer than ten. The J gene is TRBJ2-1, the V gene TRBV4-2; 9 bases are shared with TRBD1. V shed 2 bases and J 8 bases; nucleotides not matched to a gene: 13. The CDR3 totals 17 residues. Germline assignment: CDR1 LGHNA and CDR2 YNFKEQ. The CDR3 DNA is TGTGCCAGCAGCCAACGCGGACAGGGGTCCCGTTTAGATGAGCAGTTCTTC. Its translation: CASSQRGQGSRLDEQFF.

With respect to this clonotype: A much larger clone sits a single nucleotide away, making a read error possible. V gene TRBV5-4 combines with J gene TRBJ2-1; D is perhaps TRBD1 (5 bases). CDR1 and CDR2 (germline): SGHNT, YYREEE (reference sequence). The CDR3 runs to 15 residues. The V and J ends lost 4 bases and 6 bases respectively, with 17 bases between them. Here the CDR3 reads CASSLPSDRFNEQFF. DNA of the CDR3: TGTGCCAGCAGCCTCCCCAGCGACAGATTCAATGAGCAGTTCTTC.

This clonotype was recorded many times. The CDR3, as DNA: TGTGCCAGCTCCCCAGGACTAGCGGGAGCCTACGAGCAGTACTTC. Protein sequence: CASSPGLAGAYEQYF. The chain joins TRBV28 to TRBJ2-7; 13 bases are a match to TRBD2. The CDR3 contains 15 residues. Germline loops: CDR1 MDHEN, CDR2 SYDVKM. V shed 8 bases, J shed 2 bases, and the junction held 6 bases outside the gene matches. Looking up the rest from reference TRBV28 and TRBJ2-7 gives the full variable domain: DVKVTQSSRYLVKRTGEKVFLECVQDMDHENMFWYRQDPGLGLRLIYFSYDVKMKEKGDIPEGYSVSREKKERFSLILESASTNQTSMYLCASSPGLAGAYEQYFGPGTRLTVT.

In its sample, this clonotype was seen a few times. A read error may produce the germline difference seen at one junction end. The chain couples TRBV3-1 to TRBJ2-2; 12 bases fit TRBD2. Germline CDR1 is LGHDT and CDR2 is YNNKEL (reference sequence). There are 16 residues in the CDR3. The DNA of the CDR3 is TGTGCCAGCAGCCGGACTAGCGGGACGAACACCGGGGAGCTGTCTTTT. This sequence encodes CASSRTSGTNTGELSF.

This clonotype appeared many times. The J gene is TRBJ2-5, the V gene TRBV6-1, with D possibly TRBD1 on 5 matching bases. The CDR3 length is 17 residues. In germline, CDR1 is MNHNS, CDR2 SASEGT. V was trimmed by 0 bases and J by 1 base, leaving 15 bases between them. DNA of the CDR3: TGTGCCAGCAGTGAAGCGATTACCGGACACCCCCAAGAGACCCAGTACTTC. It yields the protein CASSEAITGHPQETQYF.

This clonotype was counted between two and nine times. V is TRBV27 and J is TRBJ2-5; perhaps TRBD2 as D (5 bases). The CDR3 consists of 16 residues. The ends were cut back, 6 bases at V and 4 bases at J, with 21 bases in the middle. Per the germline V gene, CDR1 is MNHEY and CDR2 is SMNVEV (reference sequence). CDR3 residues: CASSRARGPLGETQYF. The CDR3 bases are TGTGCCAGCAGCCGAGCCCGGGGTCCCCTGGGAGAGACCCAGTACTTC.

This clonotype was counted many times. The chain is built from TRBV2 and TRBJ2-1; no definite D call. V lost 6 bases, J lost 4 bases, and 7 bases lay in between. This CDR3 is 12 amino acids long. Per germline, CDR1 SNHLY and CDR2 FYNNEI. CDR3 amino acids: CASSQDYNEQFF. The CDR3 region has the DNA TGTGCCAGCAGCCAGGATTACAATGAGCAGTTCTTC.

There are many counts of this clonotype. V and J are TRBV27 and TRBJ2-3; 9 positions agree with TRBD2. The germline CDR1 and CDR2 sequences are MNHEY and SMNVEV (reference sequence). The J segment lost 6 bases and the V segment lost 1 base, leaving 8 bases of the junction unmatched. The CDR3 covers 16 residues. The CDR3 DNA sequence: TGTGCCAGCAGTTTATTAAGGGCGGGAGGGGGTGATACGCAGTATTTT. Amino acids: CASSLLRAGGGDTQYF.

Regarding this clonotype: A read error may be the cause here, since a much bigger clone is one base away. This rearrangement joins TRBV19 to TRBJ1-1; 7 nucleotides align to TRBD1. After removal of 11 bases from V and 1 base from J, the junction contained 13 bases not matched to a gene. The CDR3 sequence is 15 residues long. Germline V CDR1 and CDR2: LNHDA, SQIVND (reference sequence). In DNA form, the CDR3 reads TGTGCCGGTACCAAGGGTGGGACAGCGAACACTGAAGCTTTCTTT. Translating gives CAGTKGGTANTEAFF.